These 14 T cell receptor beta chains were sequenced from one sample in a study of blood T cell repertoires in COVID-19. Using immunoSEQ multiplex PCR, the repertoire was profiled, and TCRdb retains in-frame clones only, with some absent. The profile covers some 300,000 clones, with roughly 87% appearing a single time and roughly 1% taken by the ten largest. Material for sequencing was PBMCs or T cells enriched from blood (not recorded which). Source of these receptors: a woman in her twenties or thirties who had recovered from COVID-19.

The chain has TRBV28 and TRBJ1-1; D remains unclear. The germline CDR1 and CDR2 sequences are MDHEN and SYDVKM. The CDR3 has 12 amino acids. The V end was cut by 5 bases, the J end by 8 bases, with 12 bases between. CDR3 DNA sequence: TGTGCCAGCAGTGCCCCGACAACGGAAGCTTTCTTT. Amino acids: CASSAPTTEAFF.

This sequence joins TRBV12-3 or TRBV12-4 and TRBJ1-2; 8 bases fit TRBD1. V trimming: 6 bases; J trimming: 4 bases; junction bases outside the gene matches: 4. CDR3 length: 13 residues. The DNA for the CDR3 is TGTGCCAGCAGGGGGACAGGCGCCTATGGCTACACCTTC. It is translated as CASRGTGAYGYTF.

This chain joins TRBV5-4 and TRBJ1-3; D might be TRBD1 (6 bases). V shed 3 bases and J shed 4 bases, with 14 bases lying between them. The V gene's germline CDR1 is SGHNT and CDR2 YYREEE (reference sequence). The CDR3 has 15 amino acids. CDR3 nucleotides: TGTGCCAGCAGCTGGTCGGGGGGCACGGGAAACACCATATATTTT. Residues: CASSWSGGTGNTIYF.

This CDR3 is CASSHADRGCGTEAFF. The DNA for the CDR3 is TGCGCCAGCAGTCACGCCGACAGGGGATGCGGCACTGAAGCTTTCTTT. This chain connects TRBV23-1 to TRBJ1-1; 8 bases match TRBD1. TRBV23-1 is identified as an open reading frame with a role that is uncertain. CDR3 size: 16 residues. Germline trimming cut 3 bases from V and 4 bases from J; bases unmatched to any gene: 10.

The chain uses TRBV28 and TRBJ2-5, with 13 bases identical to TRBD2. The V gene end was trimmed by 6 bases and the J gene end by 0 bases; junction bases not matched to a gene: 1. The CDR3 sequence is 15 residues long. Looked up from germline, CDR1 is MDHEN and CDR2 is SYDVKM. CDR3 in amino acids: CASRTSGGHQETQYF. The DNA of the CDR3 is TGTGCCAGCAGGACTAGCGGGGGGCACCAAGAGACCCAGTACTTC.

The rearrangement links TRBV5-1 to TRBJ1-2, with D hard to call. V shed 0 bases and J shed 2 bases, with 11 bases lying between them. The V gene's germline CDR1 is SGHRS and CDR2 YFSETQ. This CDR3 region has 15 residues. The CDR3 here is CASSLGGGVNYGYTF. The CDR3 bases are TGCGCCAGCAGCTTGGGGGGAGGCGTGAACTATGGCTACACCTTC.

The rearrangement links TRBV3-1 (or the pseudogene TRBV3-2) to TRBJ2-7; 7 positions agree with TRBD2. V trimming: 1 base; J trimming: 6 bases; junction bases outside the gene matches: 0. The CDR3 runs to 12 residues. CDR1 is LGHDT, CDR2 YNNKEL, per germline (reference sequence). This CDR3 is CASSQGGGEQYF. Here the CDR3 DNA reads TGTGCCAGCAGCCAAGGGGGGGGCGAGCAGTACTTC.

This clone appeared a single time. V usage is TRBV7-9 and J usage is TRBJ1-3, with D uncertain. V dropped 11 bases and J dropped 2 bases, with 13 bases sitting between them. The CDR3 contains 13 residues. Germline assignment: CDR1 SEHNR and CDR2 FQNEAQ (reference sequence). CDR3 nucleotide sequence: TGTGCCGCAAGGGAGGGAACTGGAAACACCATATATTTT. Translating it yields CAAREGTGNTIYF.

J is TRBJ1-5 and V is TRBV6-1, with D hard to call. This CDR3 spans 15 amino acids. Between the trimmed V and J ends, which lost 0 bases and 4 bases, there was a span of 10 bases. CDR1 is MNHNS, CDR2 SASEGT, per germline. CDR3 region: CASSEALNLNQPQHF. Here the CDR3 DNA reads TGTGCCAGCAGTGAAGCACTGAACCTTAATCAGCCCCAGCATTTT.

The J gene is TRBJ2-7, the V gene TRBV4-3; D may be TRBD1 (5 bases). This CDR3 has 14 residues. V lost 4 bases and J 4 bases, leaving 14 bases between the germline ends. Per germline, CDR1 LGHNA and CDR2 YSLEER. In DNA, the CDR3 is TGCGCCAGCAGCCCGGAAAGGGGCCCTTACGAGCAGTACTTC. It is translated as CASSPERGPYEQYF.

This sequence joins TRBV6-5 and TRBJ1-1, with D possibly being TRBD1 (6 bases). This CDR3 spans 13 amino acids. Germline V gives CDR1 MNHEY, CDR2 SVGAGI. V lost 7 bases and J 2 bases, leaving 11 bases between the germline ends. CDR3 protein: CASNHRVNTEAFF. CDR3 DNA: TGTGCCAGCAATCACAGGGTAAACACTGAAGCTTTCTTT.

The rearrangement uses TRBV5-4 and TRBJ2-3, with 12 nucleotides matching TRBD1. Germline V CDR1 and CDR2: SGHNT, YYREEE (reference sequence). J gave up 0 bases and V 3 bases, and 5 bases lay outside the gene matches. CDR3 size: 17 residues. The CDR3 sequence is CASSSGDRGRSTDTQYF. The CDR3 DNA sequence: TGTGCCAGCAGCTCAGGGGACAGGGGGCGAAGCACAGATACGCAGTATTTT.

This chain links TRBV5-6 with TRBJ1-3; 7 bases are a match to TRBD1. This CDR3 contains 15 residues. V gave up 3 bases and J gave up 0 bases; unmatched junction bases: 3. Germline V lookup: CDR1 SGHDT, CDR2 YYEEEE. As DNA, the CDR3 is TGTGCCAGCAGCTCCACAGGGGTCTCTGGAAACACCATATATTTT. Residues: CASSSTGVSGNTIYF.

V is TRBV5-8 and J is TRBJ1-4, with TRBD1 matching 7 bases. CDR1 SGHTS and CDR2 YDEGEE come from the germline V gene. V shed 2 bases and J 2 bases; nucleotides not matched to a gene: 6. CDR3 length: 16 residues. In nucleotides, the CDR3 is TGTGCCAGCAGCTTCAGGGGGAGAGTGACTAATGAAAAACTGTTTTTT. Protein sequence: CASSFRGRVTNEKLFF.